The T cell receptor beta chain described here comes from a study of cytomegalovirus exposure and HLA in healthy donors. From germline, CDR1 is KGHSH and CDR2 LQKENI. The CDR3 is made up of 15 amino acids. V trimming: 3 bases; J trimming: 5 bases; junction bases outside the gene matches: 3. Researchers ran the PCR with 60 Vbeta and 13 Jbeta primers. This table comes from immunoSEQ multiplex PCR, and its TCRdb copy is limited to in-frame clones, with some not included. In the table there are around 170,000 clones, 82% of which are singletons. The sequence was obtained from a woman aged 18 to 35 in good health and CMV-seronegative. Sequencing was done on a sample of PBMCs. The chain is built from TRBV18 and TRBJ2-1; 11 bases line up with TRBD1. The CDR3 bases are TGTGCCAGCTCACCCCAGGGACAGGGGGACAATGAGCAGTTCTTC. The encoded protein is CASSPQGQGDNEQFF.